These T cell receptor beta chains were read from a single sample in a study of CD8+CD57+ T cells in acquired aplastic anemia. TCRdb re-analysed the reads in MiXCR, keeping a single row per CDR3 protein. The table includes 150,000 to 200,000 distinct CDR3 sequences, 55% to 70% detected once. Material: sorted CD4+, CD8+, or CD8+CD57+ T cells (not recorded which) from PBMCs. The origin of the receptors is a human donor in good health. The CDR3 runs from the conserved cysteine through the conserved F or W. A D gene is named only where the DNA matches it firmly. Size is stated for part of the rows, as once, few or many counts, or as a class when the clone is expanded.

>TRBV15|.|TRBJ2-1|15|.
CATSTRGGNTRELFF
TGTGCCACCAGCACTAGAGGAGGGAACACCAGGGAGCTGTTCTTC
>TRBV7-2|TRBD2|TRBJ2-5|14|.
CASSGSGRQETQYF
TGTGCCAGCAGCGGTAGCGGGCGCCAAGAGACCCAGTACTTC
>TRBV24-1|.|TRBJ2-3|15|.
CATSDFTLSTDTQYF
TGTGCCACCAGTGATTTTACCCTTAGCACAGATACGCAGTATTTT
>TRBV19|.|TRBJ2-1|14|.
CASLGGGTYNEHFF
TGTGCCAGTCTCGGCGGGGGCACCTACAATGAGCATTTCTTC
>TRBV10-1|.|TRBJ2-5|15|.
CASSESPQPGETQYF
TGCGCCAGCAGTGAAAGCCCTCAACCGGGGGAGACCCAGTACTTC
>TRBV15|.|TRBJ1-6|16|.
CATSRAPDRRNSPLHF
TGTGCCACCAGCAGAGCGCCCGACCGACGGAATTCACCCCTCCACTTT
>TRBV7-8|.|TRBJ2-2|16|.
CASSLSEGGNTGELFF
TGTGCCAGCAGCTTATCGGAGGGGGGGAACACCGGGGAGCTGTTTTTT
>TRBV7-9|TRBD1|TRBJ2-7|13|few
CASSSTGVYEQYF
TGTGCCAGCAGCTCCACAGGGGTGTACGAGCAGTACTTC
>TRBV2|.|TRBJ2-1|15|once
CASSDVTLIYNEQFF
TGTGCCAGCAGTGACGTCACGCTAATCTACAATGAGCAGTTCTTC
>TRBV20-1|.|TRBJ1-3|14|.
CSASEGGVGNTIYF
TGCAGTGCTAGTGAGGGAGGCGTAGGAAACACCATATATTTT
>TRBV10-2|TRBD2|TRBJ2-7|15|many
CASRGLAGNSYEQYF
TGCGCCAGCCGGGGGTTAGCGGGCAACTCCTACGAGCAGTACTTC
>TRBV20-1|.|TRBJ1-1|14|.
CSATLDSANTEVFF
TGCAGTGCTACCCTGGACAGCGCAAACACTGAAGTTTTCTTT
>TRBV7-9|.|TRBJ2-1|18|many
CASSLGDLAGPPYNEQFF
TGTGCCAGCAGCTTAGGGGACTTGGCGGGGCCACCCTACAATGAGCAGTTCTTC
>TRBV4-3|.|TRBJ1-2|18|many
CASSQDMGSLTANYGYTF
TGCGCCAGCAGCCAAGATATGGGCAGCCTTACAGCTAACTATGGCTACACCTTC
>TRBV5-1|.|TRBJ2-5|14|.
CASSNQGGQETQYF
TGCGCCAGCAGCAACCAGGGGGGCCAAGAGACCCAGTACTTC
>TRBV2|.|TRBJ1-3|15|.
CASSGQPGSGNTIYF
TGTGCCAGCAGTGGACAGCCCGGCTCTGGAAACACCATATATTTT
>TRBV7-9|.|TRBJ2-7|19|.
CASSALWRGFGLHTYEQYF
TGTGCCAGCAGCGCGCTTTGGAGAGGGTTCGGACTCCACACCTACGAGCAGTACTTC
>TRBV20-1|TRBD1|TRBJ2-7|13|.
CSARTGESYEQYF
TGCAGTGCCAGGACAGGGGAGTCCTACGAGCAGTACTTC
>TRBV4-2|TRBD2|TRBJ2-3|15|.
CASSLAGGHTDTQYF
TGTGCCAGCAGCCTAGCGGGGGGCCACACAGATACGCAGTATTTT
>TRBV20-1|TRBD2|TRBJ2-7|14|.
CSARASGGTYEQYF
TGCAGTGCTAGAGCTAGCGGGGGGACCTACGAGCAGTACTTC
>TRBV6-4|.|TRBJ2-3|13|few
CASSAKGTDTQYF
TGTGCCAGCAGTGCGAAAGGCACAGATACGCAGTATTTT
>TRBV2|.|TRBJ2-3|15|few
CASGERAVSGDTQYF
TGTGCCAGCGGGGAAAGGGCGGTAAGCGGAGATACGCAGTATTTT
>TRBV7-2|TRBD1|TRBJ2-7|14|.
CASSFYDRGYEQYF
TGTGCCAGCAGCTTCTACGACAGGGGCTACGAGCAGTACTTC
>TRBV14|.|TRBJ1-1|13|.
CASSQDLNTEAFF
TGTGCCAGCAGCCAAGATCTGAACACTGAAGCTTTCTTT
>TRBV19|.|TRBJ2-5|15|.
CASSHRRLSRETQYF
TGTGCCAGTAGTCATCGTCGGCTTAGCCGTGAGACCCAGTACTTC
>TRBV6-1|.|TRBJ1-1|14|once
CASSLRGRNTEAFF
TGTGCCAGCAGCCTTAGGGGACGGAACACTGAAGCTTTCTTT
>TRBV7-7|.|TRBJ2-2|15|.
CASSLSGVFTGELFF
TGTGCTAGCAGCTTGTCAGGGGTGTTCACCGGGGAGCTGTTTTTT
>TRBV5-8|.|TRBJ1-1|15|few
CASSSGRRGGTEAFF
TGTGCCAGCAGCTCGGGGCGAAGGGGCGGCACTGAAGCTTTCTTT
>TRBV19|.|TRBJ1-2|21|once
CASSIQAKAQSPELPNYGYTF
TGTGCCAGTAGTATTCAGGCGAAAGCGCAGTCTCCAGAATTACCTAACTATGGCTACACCTTC
>TRBV12-3/TRBV12-4|.|TRBJ1-2|13|.
CASMALGGLGYTF
TGTGCCAGCATGGCTTTGGGGGGGCTTGGCTACACCTTC
>TRBV7-9|.|TRBJ1-5|15|.
CASSLVGGVNQPQHF
TGTGCCAGCAGCTTAGTTGGGGGAGTCAATCAGCCCCAGCATTTT
>TRBV25-1|.|TRBJ2-1|11|.
CASSFGGEQFF
TGTGCCAGCAGTTTTGGCGGTGAGCAGTTCTTC
>TRBV7-9|TRBD1|TRBJ1-1|13|.
CASSIPGGTEAFF
TGTGCCAGCAGCATCCCAGGGGGGACTGAAGCTTTCTTT
>TRBV9|TRBD1|TRBJ1-1|15|.
CASSATTGGGTEAFF
TGTGCCAGCAGCGCCACGACAGGGGGCGGCACTGAAGCTTTCTTT
>TRBV7-2|.|TRBJ1-1|14|.
CASSAAGTRTEAFF
TGTGCCAGCAGTGCTGCCGGGACTCGCACTGAAGCTTTCTTT
>TRBV20-1|.|TRBJ1-1|12|.
CSARVGRTEAFF
TGCAGTGCTAGAGTAGGTAGGACTGAAGCTTTCTTT
>TRBV7-8|.|TRBJ2-1|13|.
CASSLDPPNEQFF
TGTGCCAGCAGCTTAGATCCCCCCAATGAGCAGTTCTTC
>TRBV29-1|TRBD2|TRBJ2-2|17|many
CSVEAGGRGVWAGELFF
TGCAGCGTTGAAGCGGGCGGGAGGGGGGTTTGGGCCGGGGAGCTGTTTTTT
>TRBV20-1|.|TRBJ2-7|13|.
CSARRTAAYEQYF
TGCAGTGCTAGACGGACAGCAGCCTACGAGCAGTACTTC